This T cell receptor (beta chain) was identified during a study of shared clonotypes between healthy human individuals. The CDR3 length is 17 residues. Germline CDR1 and CDR2: LNHNV and YYDKDF (reference sequence). Deletions cut 0 bases from V and 0 bases from J, with 13 bases between. Measured with immunoSEQ multiplex PCR; TCRdb has only the in-frame clones, and not every one. The data show roughly 760,000 clones, 74% seen once. This receptor was taken from a woman aged 25 to 39 in good health. The rearrangement links TRBV15 to TRBJ2-3; the D is unclear. Material: memory CD4+ T cells sorted from blood. As to subset: CD45RA-negative fraction. The CDR3 region is CATSRDLRRFSTDTQYF. The CDR3 DNA reads TGTGCCACCAGCAGAGATCTACGGAGATTTAGCACAGATACGCAGTATTTT.